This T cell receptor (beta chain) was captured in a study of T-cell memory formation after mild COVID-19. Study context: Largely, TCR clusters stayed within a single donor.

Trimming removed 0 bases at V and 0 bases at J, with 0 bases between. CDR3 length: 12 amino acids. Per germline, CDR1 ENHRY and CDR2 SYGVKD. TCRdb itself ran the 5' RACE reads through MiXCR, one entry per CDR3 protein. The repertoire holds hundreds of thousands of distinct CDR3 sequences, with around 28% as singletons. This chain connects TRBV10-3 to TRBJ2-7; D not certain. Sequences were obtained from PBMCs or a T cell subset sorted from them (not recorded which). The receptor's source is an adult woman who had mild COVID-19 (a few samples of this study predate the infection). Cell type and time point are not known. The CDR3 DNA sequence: TGTGCCATCAGTGAGTCCTCCTACGAGCAGTACTTC. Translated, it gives CAISESSYEQYF.